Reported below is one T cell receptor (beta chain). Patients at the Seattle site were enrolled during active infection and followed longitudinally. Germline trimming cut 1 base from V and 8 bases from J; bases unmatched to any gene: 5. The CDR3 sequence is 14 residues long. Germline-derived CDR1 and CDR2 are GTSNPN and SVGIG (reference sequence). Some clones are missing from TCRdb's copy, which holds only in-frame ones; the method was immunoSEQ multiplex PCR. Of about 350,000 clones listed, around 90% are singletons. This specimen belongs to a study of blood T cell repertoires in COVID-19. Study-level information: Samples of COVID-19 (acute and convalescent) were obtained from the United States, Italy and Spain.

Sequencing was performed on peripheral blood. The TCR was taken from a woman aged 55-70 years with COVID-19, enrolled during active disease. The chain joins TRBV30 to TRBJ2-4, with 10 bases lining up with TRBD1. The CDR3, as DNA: TGTGCCTGGAGTGGGGGACAGGGGACGTACATTCAGTACTTC. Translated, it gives CAWSGGQGTYIQYF.